These 30 T cell receptor beta chains came from one sample sequenced in a study of regulatory and conventional T cells in RAG deficiency. The sorted conventional CD4+ T cells were CD25-low and CD127-high, with genomic DNA sequenced. Repertoires were generated with immunoSEQ multiplex PCR, while TCRdb's copy carries only in-frame clones and drops some. This table holds roughly 10,000 clones, about 93% found once. Sequencing was performed on CD4+ effector T cells sorted from blood. These receptors all come from a human donor with RAG deficiency presenting as severe combined immunodeficiency.

This chain joins TRBV2 and TRBJ2-7; a possible D gene is TRBD2 (5 bases). The CDR3 consists of 13 residues. The ends were cut back, 5 bases at V and 3 bases at J, with 11 bases in the middle. Germline-derived CDR1 and CDR2 are SNHLY and FYNNEI. This CDR3 is CASSSDWIYEQYF. The DNA of the CDR3 is TGTGCCAGCAGTTCGGACTGGATCTACGAGCAGTACTTC. Drawing the rest from reference TRBV2 and TRBJ2-7, the complete variable domain is EPEVTQTPSHQVTQMGQEVILRCVPISNHLYFYWYRQILGQKVEFLVSFYNNEISEKSEIFDDQFSVERPDGSNFTLKIRSTKLEDSAMYFCASSSDWIYEQYFGPGTRLTVT.

The gene calls are TRBV9 and TRBJ2-3; TRBD1 might be the D (6 bases). The CDR3 is 14 residues long. Germline loops: CDR1 SGDLS, CDR2 YYNGEE. V shed 0 bases and J shed 4 bases, with 9 bases lying between them. The chain's CDR3 is CASSVGGQPDTQYF. CDR3 nucleotide sequence: TGTGCCAGCAGCGTAGGGGGACAACCAGATACGCAGTATTTT.

This chain joins TRBV28 and TRBJ1-1; D uncertain. The CDR3 covers 12 residues. In germline, CDR1 is MDHEN, CDR2 SYDVKM. Trimming removed 5 bases at V and 5 bases at J, with 9 bases between. The CDR3 sequence is CASSLTRTEAFF. The DNA of the CDR3 is TGTGCCAGCAGTCTGACAAGAACTGAAGCTTTCTTT.

The V and J genes are TRBV15 and TRBJ2-5; unclear D gene. Trimming pared 1 base from V and 0 bases from J, leaving 12 bases between. The CDR3 has 16 amino acids. The germline V gene encodes CDR1 LNHNV and CDR2 YYDKDF (reference sequence). Written as DNA, the CDR3 is TGTGCCACCAGCAGAGGGGTAGGCGTACACCAAGAGACCCAGTACTTC. Amino acid sequence: CATSRGVGVHQETQYF.

The genes are TRBV6-5 and TRBJ2-1; possibly TRBD1 for D (6 bases). The CDR3 is 14 residues long. Germline V gene lookup returns CDR1 MNHEY and CDR2 SVGAGI. The V end lost 0 bases, the J end lost 4 bases, and 7 bases lay between the germline ends. The CDR3 bases are TGTGCCAGCAGTTACTCGGGACAATACAATGAGCAGTTCTTC. Protein: CASSYSGQYNEQFF.

The chain links TRBV2 to TRBJ1-1; no definite D call. Germline V lookup: CDR1 SNHLY, CDR2 FYNNEI. The CDR3 extends over 11 amino acids. V lost 6 bases and J lost 10, with 12 bases in between. The DNA for the CDR3 is TGTGCCAGCAGCCCTTCCGAATCAGCTTTCTTT. As protein: CASSPSESAFF.

V and J are TRBV28 and TRBJ1-1; D unclear. V shed 1 base and J shed 2 bases, with 5 bases lying between them. Germline V CDR1 and CDR2: MDHEN, SYDVKM. This CDR3 is built from 13 residues. The CDR3 DNA reads as TGTGCCAGCAGTTTATACCCAAACACTGAAGCTTTCTTT. It is translated as CASSLYPNTEAFF. Full variable domain (missing parts from reference TRBV28 and TRBJ1-1): DVKVTQSSRYLVKRTGEKVFLECVQDMDHENMFWYRQDPGLGLRLIYFSYDVKMKEKGDIPEGYSVSREKKERFSLILESASTNQTSMYLCASSLYPNTEAFFGQGTRLTVV.

V gene TRBV9 combines with J gene TRBJ1-2; TRBD1 is a possible D gene (6 bases). This CDR3 is built from 13 residues. The V end lost 0 bases, the J end lost 5 bases, and 8 bases lay between the germline ends. CDR1 is SGDLS and CDR2 is YYNGEE in the germline V gene. The CDR3 DNA sequence: TGTGCCAGCAGCGTAGGGGGGCCTTATGGCTACACCTTC. It codes for CASSVGGPYGYTF.

The count of this clone is one. The chain has TRBV9 and TRBJ2-7; TRBD1 might be the D (6 bases). The ends were cut back, 0 bases at V and 2 bases at J, with 9 bases in the middle. The CDR3 length is 14 residues. Germline V gene sequence: CDR1 SGDLS, CDR2 YYNGEE. CDR3 DNA sequence: TGTGCCAGCAGCGTAGGGACAGCCACCTACGAGCAGTACTTC. Its protein is CASSVGTATYEQYF.

This chain uses TRBV30 with TRBJ1-3; D not resolved. Trimming pared 2 bases from V and 4 bases from J, leaving 12 bases between. The length of the CDR3 is 14 residues. CDR1 and CDR2 from the germline V gene are GTSNPN and SVGIG (reference sequence). The chain's CDR3 is CAWSMRVSGNTIYF. CDR3 bases: TGTGCCTGGAGTATGAGGGTGTCAGGAAACACCATATATTTT.

This sequence joins TRBV29-1 and TRBJ2-7, with TRBD1 identical over 8 bases. The CDR3 covers 13 residues. V shed 5 bases, J shed 4 bases, and the junction held 7 bases outside the gene matches. Germline CDR1 reads SQVTM; CDR2 reads ANQGSEA. CDR3 protein: CSVTGTGAYEQYF. The CDR3 DNA follows: TGCAGCGTTACCGGGACAGGAGCTTACGAGCAGTACTTC.

The chain is built from TRBV9 and TRBJ2-5; 11 nucleotides line up with TRBD2. Germline V gene data show CDR1 as SGDLS and CDR2 as YYNGEE. The CDR3 has 15 amino acids. After removal of 3 bases from V and 2 bases from J, the junction contained 3 bases not matched to a gene. CDR3 region: CASSAIAGGQETQYF. CDR3 DNA: TGTGCCAGCAGCGCTATAGCGGGAGGGCAAGAGACCCAGTACTTC.

The chain employs TRBV29-1 and TRBJ1-1, with no clear D. The CDR3 spans 13 residues. The germline CDR1 and CDR2 sequences are SQVTM and ANQGSEA. With 4 bases removed from V and 0 bases from J, the gap between germline ends came to 9 bases. The CDR3 sequence is CSVVKDLNTEAFF. The DNA of the CDR3 is TGCAGCGTTGTCAAGGACCTGAACACTGAAGCTTTCTTT.

V usage is TRBV7-2 and J usage is TRBJ2-7; D might be TRBD1 (7 bases). CDR1 and CDR2 from the germline V gene are SGHTA and FQGNSA. Trimming removed 0 bases from V and 0 bases from J, with 9 bases in between. The CDR3 is 15 amino acids. In nucleotides, the CDR3 is TGTGCCAGCAGCTTAGCGCGGGACAGCTCCTACGAGCAGTACTTC. It encodes CASSLARDSSYEQYF.

The chain joins TRBV30 to TRBJ1-3; D possibly corresponds to TRBD1 (5 bases). Germline CDR1 reads GTSNPN; CDR2 reads SVGIG (reference sequence). Trimming pared 3 bases from V and 0 bases from J, leaving 18 bases between. The CDR3 extends over 17 amino acids. CDR3 bases: TGTGCCTGGAGGGGACGTGGGCAGATTCTCTCTGGAAACACCATATATTTT. It codes for CAWRGRGQILSGNTIYF.

The chain links TRBV9 to TRBJ2-2; maybe TRBD1 (5 bases). CDR1 is SGDLS, CDR2 YYNGEE, per germline. V lost 3 bases and J lost 6, with 9 bases in between. This CDR3 is built from 13 residues. CDR3 DNA sequence: TGTGCCAGCAGCGCGCAGGGCTCCGGGGAGCTGTTTTTT. This sequence encodes CASSAQGSGELFF.

The rearrangement links TRBV19 to TRBJ2-5; 9 bases match TRBD2. Germline loops: CDR1 LNHDA, CDR2 SQIVND (reference sequence). The CDR3 is 14 amino acids. J gave up 4 bases and V 5 bases, and 5 bases lay outside the gene matches. The CDR3, as DNA: TGTGCCAGTAGTTTTAGCGGGAGAGGAGAGACCCAGTACTTC. Protein: CASSFSGRGETQYF.

About this clone: The same CDR3 also results from other DNA sequences found in this sample. The chain recombines TRBV20-1 with TRBJ2-5, with D unresolved. V lost 0 bases and J 5 bases, leaving 4 bases between the germline ends. The V gene's germline CDR1 is DFQATT and CDR2 SNEGSKA (reference sequence). CDR3 length: 11 amino acids. The CDR3, as DNA: TGCAGTGCTAGAGATCGCGAGACCCAGTACTTC. This gives the protein CSARDRETQYF.

V gene TRBV2 combines with J gene TRBJ2-2; possible D gene TRBD2, 6 bases. CDR3 length: 13 residues. Looked up from germline, CDR1 is SNHLY and CDR2 is FYNNEI. The CDR3 here is CASGDANTGELFF. The CDR3 DNA is TGTGCGTCGGGGGACGCGAACACCGGGGAGCTGTTTTTT.

This clone was seen just once. This chain joins TRBV4-2 and TRBJ1-2, with a tentative D call TRBD1 (6 bases). Germline CDR1 reads LGHNA; CDR2 reads YNFKEQ. CDR3 length: 14 residues. V was cut by 4 bases and J by 4 bases, with 13 bases left in between. CDR3 protein: CASSPRTDLYGYTF. In nucleotides, the CDR3 is TGTGCCAGCAGCCCCAGGACAGACCTCTATGGCTACACCTTC.

The chain links TRBV9 to TRBJ2-3; the D gene could be TRBD1 or TRBD2 (5 bases each). Germline lookup yields CDR1 SGDLS and CDR2 YYNGEE. The CDR3 length is 15 residues. V was shortened by 0 bases and J by 3 bases, with 11 bases between the two germline ends. CDR3 amino acids: CASSVVGEWTDTQYF. The DNA of the CDR3 is TGTGCCAGCAGCGTAGTGGGGGAGTGGACAGATACGCAGTATTTT.

This sequence joins TRBV7-8 and TRBJ1-1; a possible D gene is TRBD1 (6 bases). Trimming removed 5 bases from V and 1 base from J, with 17 bases in between. Germline CDR1 is SGHVS and CDR2 is FQNEAQ. The CDR3 has 16 residues. CDR3 bases: TGTGCCAGCAGCAAACTTCCAGGGGAGAGGAACACTGAAGCTTTCTTT. Encoded protein: CASSKLPGERNTEAFF.

This sequence joins TRBV7-3 and TRBJ2-3, with 7 positions matching TRBD1. The germline gives CDR1 SGHTA, CDR2 FQGTGA. CDR3 size: 12 residues. Losses at the gene ends were 3 bases for V and 6 bases for J; bases not matched to a gene: 0. Here the CDR3 reads CASSLTGDTQYF. CDR3 bases: TGTGCCAGCAGCTTGACAGGGGATACGCAGTATTTT.

The V gene is TRBV10-3, the J gene TRBJ2-5; D may correspond to TRBD1 or TRBD2 (6 bases each). CDR1 is ENHRY and CDR2 is SYGVKD in the germline V gene. Trimming took 4 bases from V and 2 from J, leaving 11 bases between them. The CDR3 has 14 residues. The CDR3 nucleotides read TGTGCCATCAGTGGGGGGGCTAATCAAGAGACCCAGTACTTC. Amino acid sequence: CAISGGANQETQYF.

The rearrangement uses TRBV4-1 and TRBJ2-3, with TRBD1 as a possible D gene (5 bases). CDR1 and CDR2 from the germline V gene are MGHRA and YSYEKL. Trimming shortened V by 0 bases and J by 4 bases, and 14 bases separated the two germline ends. This CDR3 has 16 residues. The CDR3 DNA reads as TGCGCCAGCAGCCAAGAAGTCCGCCAGGGTCCAGATACGCAGTATTTT. Its translation is CASSQEVRQGPDTQYF.

The chain uses TRBV2 and TRBJ2-5; a possible D gene is TRBD2 (5 bases). Germline V gene data show CDR1 as SNHLY and CDR2 as FYNNEI. The CDR3 contains 14 residues. V was pared by 7 bases and J by 1 base, with 13 bases between. The CDR3 loop reads CASMSNGIQETQYF. The CDR3 DNA sequence: TGTGCCAGCATGTCCAACGGGATCCAAGAGACCCAGTACTTC.

The V call is TRBV10-3, the J call TRBJ1-5; a possible D gene is TRBD1 (5 bases). This CDR3 spans 13 amino acids. Trimming took off 2 bases at V and 4 bases at J, with 6 bases between the two ends. Germline CDR1 ENHRY, CDR2 SYGVKD. CDR3 sequence: CAISETGNQPQHF. CDR3 DNA: TGTGCCATCAGTGAGACAGGTAATCAGCCCCAGCATTTT.

The rearrangement uses TRBV19 and TRBJ2-2; perhaps TRBD1 as D (6 bases). From germline, CDR1 is LNHDA and CDR2 SQIVND (reference sequence). This CDR3 is built from 15 residues. The ends were cut back, 2 bases at V and 9 bases at J, with 16 bases in the middle. For the CDR3, the DNA is TGTGCCAGTAGTATAATTGGGGGCGCCTTCTGGGAGCTGTTTTTT. Amino acids: CASSIIGGAFWELFF.

This chain connects TRBV27 to TRBJ2-4, with D unresolved. CDR3 size: 15 residues. From germline, CDR1 is MNHEY and CDR2 SMNVEV (reference sequence). The ends were cut back, 6 bases at V and 0 bases at J, with 12 bases in the middle. The CDR3 DNA is TGTGCCAGCAGGTCTCTTTCCCTAGCCAAAAACATTCAGTACTTC. It codes for CASRSLSLAKNIQYF.

This chain links TRBV6-6 with TRBJ2-5; 9 bases agree with TRBD1. V was clipped by 5 bases and J by 4 bases; unmatched bases: 8. The CDR3 totals 15 residues. Germline CDR1 is MNHNY and CDR2 is SVGAGI (reference sequence). The CDR3 nucleotides are TGTGCCAGCAGTCCCCGGGACAGGGCCTTAGAGACCCAGTACTTC. Translation gives CASSPRDRALETQYF.